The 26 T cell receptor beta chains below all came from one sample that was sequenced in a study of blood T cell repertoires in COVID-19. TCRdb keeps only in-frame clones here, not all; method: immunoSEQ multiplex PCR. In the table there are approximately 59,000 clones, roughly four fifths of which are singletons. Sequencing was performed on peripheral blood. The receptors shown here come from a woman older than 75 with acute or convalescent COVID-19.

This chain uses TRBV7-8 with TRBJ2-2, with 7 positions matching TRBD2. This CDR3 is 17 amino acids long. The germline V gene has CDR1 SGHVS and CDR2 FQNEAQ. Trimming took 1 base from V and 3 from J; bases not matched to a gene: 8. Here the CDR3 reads CASSLVRLADYTGELFF. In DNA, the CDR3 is TGTGCCAGCAGCTTAGTGAGGCTAGCGGATTACACCGGGGAGCTGTTTTTT.

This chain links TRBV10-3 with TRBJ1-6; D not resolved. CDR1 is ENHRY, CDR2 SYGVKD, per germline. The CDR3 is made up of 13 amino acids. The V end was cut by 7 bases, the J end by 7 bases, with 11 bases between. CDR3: CAIKAPGNSPLHF. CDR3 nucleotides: TGTGCCATCAAGGCCCCGGGGAATTCACCCCTCCACTTT.

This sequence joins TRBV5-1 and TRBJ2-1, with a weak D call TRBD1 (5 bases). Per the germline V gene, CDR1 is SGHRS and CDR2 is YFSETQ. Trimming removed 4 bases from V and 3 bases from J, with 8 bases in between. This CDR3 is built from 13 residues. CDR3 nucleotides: TGCGCCAGCAGCAGGGGCGACTACAATGAGCAGTTCTTC. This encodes CASSRGDYNEQFF. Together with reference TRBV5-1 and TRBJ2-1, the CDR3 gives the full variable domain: KAGVTQTPRYLIKTRGQQVTLSCSPISGHRSVSWYQQTPGQGLQFLFEYFSETQRNKGNFPGRFSGRQFSNSRSEMNVSTLELGDSALYLCASSRGDYNEQFFGPGTRLTVL.

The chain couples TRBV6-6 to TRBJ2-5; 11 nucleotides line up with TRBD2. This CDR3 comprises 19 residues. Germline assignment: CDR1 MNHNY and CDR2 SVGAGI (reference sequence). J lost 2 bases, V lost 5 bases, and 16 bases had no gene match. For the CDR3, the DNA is TGTGCCAGCAGTCGAGGGACTAGCGGATGGGAGAGATTTCAAGAGACCCAGTACTTC. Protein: CASSRGTSGWERFQETQYF.

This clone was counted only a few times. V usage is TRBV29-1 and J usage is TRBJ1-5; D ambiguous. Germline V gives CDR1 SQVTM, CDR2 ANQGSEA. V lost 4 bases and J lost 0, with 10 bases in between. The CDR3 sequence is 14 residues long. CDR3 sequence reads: CSVAATNSNQPQHF. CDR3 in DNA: TGCAGCGTTGCGGCGACAAATAGCAATCAGCCCCAGCATTTT.

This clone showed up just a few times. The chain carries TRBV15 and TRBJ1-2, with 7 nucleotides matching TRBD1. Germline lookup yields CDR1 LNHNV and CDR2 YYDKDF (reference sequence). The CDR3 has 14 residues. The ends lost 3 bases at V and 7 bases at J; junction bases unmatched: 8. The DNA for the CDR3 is TGTGCCACCAGCAGGGGACAGACCCTCAGTGGCTACACCTTC. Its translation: CATSRGQTLSGYTF. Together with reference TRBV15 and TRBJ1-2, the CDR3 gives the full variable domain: DAMVIQNPRYQVTQFGKPVTLSCSQTLNHNVMYWYQQKSSQAPKLLFHYYDKDFNNEADTPDNFQSRRPNTSFCFLDIRSPGLGDTAMYLCATSRGQTLSGYTFGSGTRLTVV.

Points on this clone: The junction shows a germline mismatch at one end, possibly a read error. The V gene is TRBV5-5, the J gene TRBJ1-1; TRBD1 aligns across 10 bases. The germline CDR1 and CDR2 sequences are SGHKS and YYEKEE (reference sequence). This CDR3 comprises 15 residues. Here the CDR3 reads CASSLGTGGNAEAFF. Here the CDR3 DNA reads TGTGCCAGCAGCTTGGGGACAGGGGGGAACGCTGAAGCTTTCTTT.

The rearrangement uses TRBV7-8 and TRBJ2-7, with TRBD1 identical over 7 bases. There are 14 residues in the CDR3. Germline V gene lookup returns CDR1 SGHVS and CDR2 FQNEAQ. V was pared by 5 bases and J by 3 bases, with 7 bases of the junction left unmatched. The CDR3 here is CASSRDRVGYEQYF. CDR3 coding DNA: TGTGCCAGCAGCCGAGACAGGGTGGGCTACGAGCAGTACTTC.

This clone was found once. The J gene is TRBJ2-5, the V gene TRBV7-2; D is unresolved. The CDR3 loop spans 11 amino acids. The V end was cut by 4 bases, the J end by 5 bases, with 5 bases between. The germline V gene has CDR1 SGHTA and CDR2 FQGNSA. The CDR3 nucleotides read TGTGCCAGCAGCTCCGCGGAGACCCAGTACTTC. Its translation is CASSSAETQYF.

CDR3 sequence: CASSQDDAGVSYNEQFF. CDR3 DNA sequence: TGCGCCAGCAGCCAAGACGATGCGGGAGTGTCCTACAATGAGCAGTTCTTC. The chain carries TRBV4-1 and TRBJ2-1; 7 bases agree with TRBD2. Germline CDR1 and CDR2: MGHRA and YSYEKL. With V trimmed by 0 bases and J by 1 base, 6 bases remained unmatched. The CDR3 covers 17 residues.

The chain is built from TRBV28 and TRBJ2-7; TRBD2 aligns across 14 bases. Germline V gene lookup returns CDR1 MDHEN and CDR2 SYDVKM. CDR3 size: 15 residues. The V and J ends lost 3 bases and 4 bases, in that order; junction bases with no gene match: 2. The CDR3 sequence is CASSLGLAGVYEQYF. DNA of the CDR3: TGTGCCAGCAGTTTGGGACTAGCGGGAGTTTACGAGCAGTACTTC.

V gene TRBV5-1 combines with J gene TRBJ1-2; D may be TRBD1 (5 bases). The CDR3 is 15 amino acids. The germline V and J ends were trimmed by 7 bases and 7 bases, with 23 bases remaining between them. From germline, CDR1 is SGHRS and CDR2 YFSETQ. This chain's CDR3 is CASRRGEDVPFGYTF. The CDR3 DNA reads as TGCGCCAGCCGGAGAGGGGAGGACGTTCCCTTTGGCTACACCTTC.

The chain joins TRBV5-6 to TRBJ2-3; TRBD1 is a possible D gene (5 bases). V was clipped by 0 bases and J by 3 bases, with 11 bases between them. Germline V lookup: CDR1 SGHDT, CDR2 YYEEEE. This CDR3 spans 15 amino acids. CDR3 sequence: CASSLGQGRTDTQYF. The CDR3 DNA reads TGTGCCAGCAGCTTGGGGCAGGGAAGGACAGATACGCAGTATTTT.

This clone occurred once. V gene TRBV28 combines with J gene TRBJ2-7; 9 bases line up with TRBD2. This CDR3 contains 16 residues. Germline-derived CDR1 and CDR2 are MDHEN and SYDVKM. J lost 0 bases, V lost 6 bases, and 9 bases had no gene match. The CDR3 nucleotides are TGTGCCAGCAGACGACTAGCGGATATCCCCTCCTACGAGCAGTACTTC. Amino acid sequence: CASRRLADIPSYEQYF. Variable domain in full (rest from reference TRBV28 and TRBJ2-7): DVKVTQSSRYLVKRTGEKVFLECVQDMDHENMFWYRQDPGLGLRLIYFSYDVKMKEKGDIPEGYSVSREKKERFSLILESASTNQTSMYLCASRRLADIPSYEQYFGPGTRLTVT.

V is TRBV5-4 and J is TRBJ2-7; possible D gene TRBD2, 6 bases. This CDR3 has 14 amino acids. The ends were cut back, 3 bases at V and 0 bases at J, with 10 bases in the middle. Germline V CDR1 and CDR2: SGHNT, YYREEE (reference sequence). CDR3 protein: CASSWGDRSYEQYF. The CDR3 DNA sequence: TGTGCCAGCAGCTGGGGGGACCGCTCCTACGAGCAGTACTTC.

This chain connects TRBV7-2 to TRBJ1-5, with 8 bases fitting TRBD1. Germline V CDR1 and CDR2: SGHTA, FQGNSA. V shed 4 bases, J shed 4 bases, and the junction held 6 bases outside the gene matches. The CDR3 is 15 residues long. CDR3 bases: TGTGCCAGCAGCTCTTCAGGGGGCGTTAATCAGCCCCAGCATTTT. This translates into CASSSSGGVNQPQHF.

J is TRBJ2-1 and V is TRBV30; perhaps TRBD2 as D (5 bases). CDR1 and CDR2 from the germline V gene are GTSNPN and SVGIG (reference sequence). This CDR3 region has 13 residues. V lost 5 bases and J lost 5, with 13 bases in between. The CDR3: CAWRFGLNNEQFF. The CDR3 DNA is TGTGCCTGGCGTTTCGGACTCAACAATGAGCAGTTCTTC. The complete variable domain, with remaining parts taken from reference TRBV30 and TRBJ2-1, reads SQTIHQWPATLVQPVGSPLSLECTVEGTSNPNLYWYRQAAGRGLQLLFYSVGIGQISSEVPQNLSASRPQDRQFILSSKKLLLSDSGFYLCAWRFGLNNEQFFGPGTRLTVL.

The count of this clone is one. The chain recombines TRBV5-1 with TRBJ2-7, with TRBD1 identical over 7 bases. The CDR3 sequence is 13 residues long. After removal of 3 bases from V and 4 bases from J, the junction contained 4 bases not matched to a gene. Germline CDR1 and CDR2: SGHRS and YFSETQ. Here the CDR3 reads CASSSMTGYEQYF. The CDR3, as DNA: TGCGCCAGCAGCTCCATGACAGGGTACGAGCAGTACTTC.

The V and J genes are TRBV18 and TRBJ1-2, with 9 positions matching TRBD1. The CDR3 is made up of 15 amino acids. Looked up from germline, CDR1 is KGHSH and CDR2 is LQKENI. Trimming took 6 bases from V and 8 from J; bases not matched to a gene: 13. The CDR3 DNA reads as TGTGCCAGCTCCACCTACCAGGACAGGGGAGGCGGCTACACCTTC. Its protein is CASSTYQDRGGGYTF.

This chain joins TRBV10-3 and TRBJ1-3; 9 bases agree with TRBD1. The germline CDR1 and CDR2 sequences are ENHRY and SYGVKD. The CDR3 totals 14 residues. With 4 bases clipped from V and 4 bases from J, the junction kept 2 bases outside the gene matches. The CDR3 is CAISAGQGGNTIYF. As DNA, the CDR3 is TGTGCCATCAGTGCGGGACAGGGCGGAAACACCATATATTTT.

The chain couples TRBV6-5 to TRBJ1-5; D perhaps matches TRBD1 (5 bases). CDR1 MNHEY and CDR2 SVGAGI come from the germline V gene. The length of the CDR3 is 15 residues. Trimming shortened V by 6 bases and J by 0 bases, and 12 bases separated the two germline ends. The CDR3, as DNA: TGTGCCAGCAGCCGGGGGGGTGATAGCAATCAGCCCCAGCATTTT. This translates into CASSRGGDSNQPQHF.

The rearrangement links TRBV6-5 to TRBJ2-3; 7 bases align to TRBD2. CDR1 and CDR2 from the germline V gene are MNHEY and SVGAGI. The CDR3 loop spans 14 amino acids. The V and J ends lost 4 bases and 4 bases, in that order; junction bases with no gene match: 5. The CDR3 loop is CASSSTGLSDTQYF. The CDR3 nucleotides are TGTGCCAGCAGTTCAACGGGACTATCAGATACGCAGTATTTT.

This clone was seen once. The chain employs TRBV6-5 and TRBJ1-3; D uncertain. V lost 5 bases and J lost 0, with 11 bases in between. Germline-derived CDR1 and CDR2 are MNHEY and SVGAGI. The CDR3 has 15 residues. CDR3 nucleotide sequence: TGTGCCAGCAGTCTTGACGGGAGCTCTGGAAACACCATATATTTT. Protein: CASSLDGSSGNTIYF.

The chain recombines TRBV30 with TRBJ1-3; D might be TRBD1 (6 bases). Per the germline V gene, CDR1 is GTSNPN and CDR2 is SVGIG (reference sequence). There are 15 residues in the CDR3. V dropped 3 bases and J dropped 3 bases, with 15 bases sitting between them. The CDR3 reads CAWRPPRGYGNTIYF. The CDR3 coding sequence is TGTGCCTGGAGGCCCCCGAGGGGGTATGGAAACACCATATATTTT.

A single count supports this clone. In DNA, the CDR3 is TGTGCCAGCAGTGTGGACAGGATTACTAACTATGGCTACACCTTC. Protein sequence: CASSVDRITNYGYTF. The chain has TRBV6-2 or TRBV6-3 and TRBJ1-2; 7 nucleotides line up with TRBD1. This CDR3 is built from 15 residues. CDR1 and CDR2 (germline): MNHEY, SVGEGT. The ends lost 5 bases at V and 0 bases at J; junction bases unmatched: 6.

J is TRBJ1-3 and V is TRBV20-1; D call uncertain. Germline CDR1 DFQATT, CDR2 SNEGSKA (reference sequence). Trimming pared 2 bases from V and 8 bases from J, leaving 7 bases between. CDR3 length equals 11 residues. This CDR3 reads CSARHSDTIYF. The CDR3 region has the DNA TGCAGTGCTAGACACTCTGACACCATATATTTT.